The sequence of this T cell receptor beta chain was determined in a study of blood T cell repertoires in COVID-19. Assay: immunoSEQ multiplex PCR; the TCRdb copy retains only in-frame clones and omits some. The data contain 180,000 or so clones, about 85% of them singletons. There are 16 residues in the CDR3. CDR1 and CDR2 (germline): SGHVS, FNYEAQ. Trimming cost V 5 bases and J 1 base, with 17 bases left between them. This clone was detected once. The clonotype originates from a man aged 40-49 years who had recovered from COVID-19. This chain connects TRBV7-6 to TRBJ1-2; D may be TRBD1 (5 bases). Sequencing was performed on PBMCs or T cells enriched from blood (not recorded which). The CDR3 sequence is CASSPLGRAYNYGYTF. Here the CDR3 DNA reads TGTGCCAGCAGCCCCCTGGGCAGGGCTTATAACTATGGCTACACCTTC.